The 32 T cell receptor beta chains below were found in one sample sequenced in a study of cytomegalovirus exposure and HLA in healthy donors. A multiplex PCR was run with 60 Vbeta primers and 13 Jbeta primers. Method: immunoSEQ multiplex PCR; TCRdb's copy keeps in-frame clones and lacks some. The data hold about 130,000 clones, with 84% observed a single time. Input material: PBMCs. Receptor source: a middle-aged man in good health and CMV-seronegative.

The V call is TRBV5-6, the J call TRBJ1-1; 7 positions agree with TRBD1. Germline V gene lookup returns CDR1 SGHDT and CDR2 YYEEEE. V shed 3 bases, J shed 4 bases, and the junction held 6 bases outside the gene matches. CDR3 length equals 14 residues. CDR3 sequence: CASSWGAGGTEAFF. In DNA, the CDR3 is TGTGCCAGCAGCTGGGGGGCAGGGGGCACTGAAGCTTTCTTT.

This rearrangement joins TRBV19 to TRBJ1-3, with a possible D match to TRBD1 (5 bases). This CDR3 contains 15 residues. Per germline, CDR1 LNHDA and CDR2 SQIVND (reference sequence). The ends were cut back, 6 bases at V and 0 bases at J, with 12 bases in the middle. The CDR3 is CASSLTGHSGNTIYF. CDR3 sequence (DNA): TGTGCCAGTAGCCTTACAGGTCACTCTGGAAACACCATATATTTT.

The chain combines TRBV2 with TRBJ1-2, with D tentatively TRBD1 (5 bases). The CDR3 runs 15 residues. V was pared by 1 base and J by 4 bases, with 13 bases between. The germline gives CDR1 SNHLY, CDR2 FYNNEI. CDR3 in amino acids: CASSEGAQGSYGYTF. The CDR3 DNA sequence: TGTGCCAGCAGTGAAGGAGCCCAGGGATCCTATGGCTACACCTTC.

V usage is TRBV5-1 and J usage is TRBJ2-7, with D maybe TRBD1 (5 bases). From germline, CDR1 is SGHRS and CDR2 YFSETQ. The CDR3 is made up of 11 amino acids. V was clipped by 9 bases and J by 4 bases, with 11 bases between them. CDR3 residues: CANRRFYEQYF. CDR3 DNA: TGCGCCAACAGGCGTTTTTACGAGCAGTACTTC.

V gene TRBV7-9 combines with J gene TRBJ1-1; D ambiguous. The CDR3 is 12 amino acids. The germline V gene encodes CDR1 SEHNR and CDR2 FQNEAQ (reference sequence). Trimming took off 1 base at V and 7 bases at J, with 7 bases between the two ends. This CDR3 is CASSLDSLEAFF. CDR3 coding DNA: TGTGCCAGCAGCTTAGACAGCCTTGAAGCTTTCTTT.

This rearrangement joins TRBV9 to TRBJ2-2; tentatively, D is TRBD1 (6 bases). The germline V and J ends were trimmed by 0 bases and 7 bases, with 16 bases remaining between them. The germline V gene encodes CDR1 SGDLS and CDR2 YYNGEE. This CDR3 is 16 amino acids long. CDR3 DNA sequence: TGTGCCAGCAGCGTAGGGGTACACAGGGACCTCGGGGAGCTGTTTTTT. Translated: CASSVGVHRDLGELFF.

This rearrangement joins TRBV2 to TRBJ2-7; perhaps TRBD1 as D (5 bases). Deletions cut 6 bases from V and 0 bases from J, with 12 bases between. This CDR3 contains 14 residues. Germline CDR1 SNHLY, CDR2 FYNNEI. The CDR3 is CASRQQENSYEQYF. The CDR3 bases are TGTGCCAGCAGGCAACAGGAGAACTCCTACGAGCAGTACTTC.

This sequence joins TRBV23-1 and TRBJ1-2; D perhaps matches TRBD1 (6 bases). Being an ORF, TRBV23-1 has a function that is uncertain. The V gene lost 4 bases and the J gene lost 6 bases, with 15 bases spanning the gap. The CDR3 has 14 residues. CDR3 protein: CASSPCKQGNGYTF. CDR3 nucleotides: TGCGCCAGCAGTCCCTGCAAACAGGGTAATGGCTACACCTTC.

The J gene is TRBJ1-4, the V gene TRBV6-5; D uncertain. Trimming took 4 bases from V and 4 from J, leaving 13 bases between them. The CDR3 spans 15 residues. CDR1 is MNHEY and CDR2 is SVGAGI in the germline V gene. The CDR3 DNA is TGTGCCAGCAGTTTCAAACAGACCTATAATGAAAAACTGTTTTTT. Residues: CASSFKQTYNEKLFF.

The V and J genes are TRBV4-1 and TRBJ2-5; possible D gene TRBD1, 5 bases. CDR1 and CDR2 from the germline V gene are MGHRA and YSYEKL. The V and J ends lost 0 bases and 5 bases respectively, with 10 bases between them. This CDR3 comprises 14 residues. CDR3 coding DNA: TGCGCCAGCAGCCAAGATCCTCGACAGGAGACCCAGTACTTC. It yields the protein CASSQDPRQETQYF.

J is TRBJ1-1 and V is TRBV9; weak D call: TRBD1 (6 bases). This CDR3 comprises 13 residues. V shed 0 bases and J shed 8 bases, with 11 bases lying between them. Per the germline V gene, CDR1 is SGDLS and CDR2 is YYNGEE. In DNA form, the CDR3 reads TGTGCCAGCAGCGTAGAGGGACACCCCGAAGCTTTCTTT. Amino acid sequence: CASSVEGHPEAFF.

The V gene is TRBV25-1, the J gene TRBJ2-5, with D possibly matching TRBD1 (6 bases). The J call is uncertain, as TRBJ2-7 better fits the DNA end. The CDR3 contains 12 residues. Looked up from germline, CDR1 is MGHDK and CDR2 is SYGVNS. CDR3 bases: TGTGCCAGCAGGGACAGCGCCTACGAGCAGTACTTC. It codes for CASRDSAYEQYF.

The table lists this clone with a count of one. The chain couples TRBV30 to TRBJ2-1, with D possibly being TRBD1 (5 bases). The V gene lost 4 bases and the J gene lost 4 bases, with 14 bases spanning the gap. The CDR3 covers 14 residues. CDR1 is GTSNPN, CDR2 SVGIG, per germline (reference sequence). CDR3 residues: CAWIDRQTYNEQFF. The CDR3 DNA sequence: TGTGCCTGGATAGATAGACAGACTTACAATGAGCAGTTCTTC.

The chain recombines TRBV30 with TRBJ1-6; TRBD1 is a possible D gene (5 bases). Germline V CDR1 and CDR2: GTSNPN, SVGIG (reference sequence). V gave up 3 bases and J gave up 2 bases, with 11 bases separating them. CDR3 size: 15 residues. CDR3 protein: CAWSPRVTYNSPLHF. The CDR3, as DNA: TGTGCCTGGAGCCCCAGGGTAACCTATAATTCACCCCTCCACTTT.

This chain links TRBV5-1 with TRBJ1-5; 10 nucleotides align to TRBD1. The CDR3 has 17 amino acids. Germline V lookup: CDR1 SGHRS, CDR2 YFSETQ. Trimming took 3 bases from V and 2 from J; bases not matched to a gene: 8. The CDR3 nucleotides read TGCGCCAGCAGCTCTGGACAGGGGGAAGACGGCAATCAGCCCCAGCATTTT. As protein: CASSSGQGEDGNQPQHF. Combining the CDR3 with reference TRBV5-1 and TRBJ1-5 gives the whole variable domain KAGVTQTPRYLIKTRGQQVTLSCSPISGHRSVSWYQQTPGQGLQFLFEYFSETQRNKGNFPGRFSGRQFSNSRSEMNVSTLELGDSALYLCASSSGQGEDGNQPQHFGDGTRLSIL.

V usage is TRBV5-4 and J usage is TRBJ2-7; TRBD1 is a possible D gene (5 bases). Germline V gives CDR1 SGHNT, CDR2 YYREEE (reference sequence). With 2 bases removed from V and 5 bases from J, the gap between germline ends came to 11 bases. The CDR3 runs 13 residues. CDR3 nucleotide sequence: TGTGCCAGCAGCTTCCAGGGAACAGACGAGCAGTACTTC. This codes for CASSFQGTDEQYF. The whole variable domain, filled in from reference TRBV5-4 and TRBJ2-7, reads ETGVTQSPTHLIKTRGQQVTLRCSSQSGHNTVSWYQQALGQGPQFIFQYYREEENGRGNFPPRFSGLQFPNYSSELNVNALELDDSALYLCASSFQGTDEQYFGPGTRLTVT.

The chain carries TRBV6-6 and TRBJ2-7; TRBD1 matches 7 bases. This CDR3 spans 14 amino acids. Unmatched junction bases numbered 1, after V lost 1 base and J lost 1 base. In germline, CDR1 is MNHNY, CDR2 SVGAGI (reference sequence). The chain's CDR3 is CASSYWDRSYEQYF. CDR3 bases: TGTGCCAGCAGTTACTGGGACAGATCCTACGAGCAGTACTTC.

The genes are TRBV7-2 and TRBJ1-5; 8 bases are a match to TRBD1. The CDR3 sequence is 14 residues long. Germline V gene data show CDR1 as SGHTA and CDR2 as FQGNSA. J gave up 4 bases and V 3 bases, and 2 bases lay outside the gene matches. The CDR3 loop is CASSLRTGNQPQHF. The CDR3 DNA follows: TGTGCCAGCAGCTTGAGGACAGGGAATCAGCCCCAGCATTTT.

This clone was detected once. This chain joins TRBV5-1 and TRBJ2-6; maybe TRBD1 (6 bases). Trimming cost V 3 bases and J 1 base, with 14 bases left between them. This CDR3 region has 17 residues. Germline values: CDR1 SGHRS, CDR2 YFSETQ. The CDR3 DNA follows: TGCGCCAGCAGCTCCATGGACAGCCTATCTGGGGCCAACGTCCTGACTTTC. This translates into CASSSMDSLSGANVLTF.

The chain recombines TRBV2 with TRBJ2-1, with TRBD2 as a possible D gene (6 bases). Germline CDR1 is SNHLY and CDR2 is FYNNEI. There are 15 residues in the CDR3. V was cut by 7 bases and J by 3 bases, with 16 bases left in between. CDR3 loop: CASIWGDGIYNEQFF. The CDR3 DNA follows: TGTGCCAGCATTTGGGGGGACGGCATCTACAATGAGCAGTTCTTC. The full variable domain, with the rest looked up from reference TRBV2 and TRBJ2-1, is EPEVTQTPSHQVTQMGQEVILRCVPISNHLYFYWYRQILGQKVEFLVSFYNNEISEKSEIFDDQFSVERPDGSNFTLKIRSTKLEDSAMYFCASIWGDGIYNEQFFGPGTRLTVL.

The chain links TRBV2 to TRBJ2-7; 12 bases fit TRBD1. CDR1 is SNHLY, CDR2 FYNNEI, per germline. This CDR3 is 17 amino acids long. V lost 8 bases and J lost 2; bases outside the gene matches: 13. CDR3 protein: CASRRDRGRIFTYEQYF. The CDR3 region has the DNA TGTGCCAGCCGCCGGGACAGGGGGCGAATTTTTACCTACGAGCAGTACTTC. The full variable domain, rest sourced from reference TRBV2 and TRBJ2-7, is EPEVTQTPSHQVTQMGQEVILRCVPISNHLYFYWYRQILGQKVEFLVSFYNNEISEKSEIFDDQFSVERPDGSNFTLKIRSTKLEDSAMYFCASRRDRGRIFTYEQYFGPGTRLTVT.

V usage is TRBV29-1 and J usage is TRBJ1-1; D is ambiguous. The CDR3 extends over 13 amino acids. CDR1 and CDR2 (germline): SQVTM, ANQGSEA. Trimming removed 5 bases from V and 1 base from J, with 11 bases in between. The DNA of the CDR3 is TGCAGCGTTTATCAGGTGACGAACACTGAAGCTTTCTTT. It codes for CSVYQVTNTEAFF.

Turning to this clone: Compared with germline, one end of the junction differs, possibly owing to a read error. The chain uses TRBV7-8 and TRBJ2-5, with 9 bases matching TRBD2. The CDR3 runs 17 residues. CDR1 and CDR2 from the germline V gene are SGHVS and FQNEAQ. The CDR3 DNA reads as TGCGCCAGCAGCCCTTACCCAGGACCTAGCGGGGATGAGACCCAGTACTTC. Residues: CASSPYPGPSGDETQYF.

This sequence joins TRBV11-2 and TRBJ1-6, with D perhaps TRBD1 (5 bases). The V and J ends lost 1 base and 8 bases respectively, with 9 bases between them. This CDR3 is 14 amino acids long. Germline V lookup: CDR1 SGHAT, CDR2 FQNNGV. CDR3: CASSLALGDSPLHF. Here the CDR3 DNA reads TGTGCCAGCAGCTTAGCATTAGGGGATTCACCCCTCCACTTT.

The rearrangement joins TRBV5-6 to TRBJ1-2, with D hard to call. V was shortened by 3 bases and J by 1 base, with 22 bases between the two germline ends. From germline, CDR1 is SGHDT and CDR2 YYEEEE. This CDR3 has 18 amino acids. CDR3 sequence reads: CASSSLIGRDRLNYGYTF. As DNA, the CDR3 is TGTGCCAGCAGCTCCTTAATAGGGAGGGATCGGCTTAACTATGGCTACACCTTC.

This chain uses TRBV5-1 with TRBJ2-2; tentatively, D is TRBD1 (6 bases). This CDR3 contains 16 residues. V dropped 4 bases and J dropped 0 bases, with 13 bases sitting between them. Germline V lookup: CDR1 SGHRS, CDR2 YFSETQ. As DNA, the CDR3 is TGCGCCAGCAGCAAACAGACAGGTTCGAACACCGGGGAGCTGTTTTTT. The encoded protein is CASSKQTGSNTGELFF.

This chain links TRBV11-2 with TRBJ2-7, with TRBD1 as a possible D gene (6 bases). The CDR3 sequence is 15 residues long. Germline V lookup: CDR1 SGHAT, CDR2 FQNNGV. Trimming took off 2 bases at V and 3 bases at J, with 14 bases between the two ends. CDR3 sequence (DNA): TGTGCCAGCAGCTTAAAACAGGGAAGGGACTACGAGCAGTACTTC. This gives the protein CASSLKQGRDYEQYF.

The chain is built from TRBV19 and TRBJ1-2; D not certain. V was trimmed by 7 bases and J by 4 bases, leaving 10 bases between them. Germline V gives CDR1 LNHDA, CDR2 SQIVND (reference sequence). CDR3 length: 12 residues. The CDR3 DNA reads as TGTGCCAGTACCTCAGCGAGCTATGGCTACACCTTC. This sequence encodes CASTSASYGYTF. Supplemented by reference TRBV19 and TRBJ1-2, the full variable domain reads DGGITQSPKYLFRKEGQNVTLSCEQNLNHDAMYWYRQDPGQGLRLIYYSQIVNDFQKGDIAEGYSVSREKKESFPLTVTSAQKNPTAFYLCASTSASYGYTFGSGTRLTVV.

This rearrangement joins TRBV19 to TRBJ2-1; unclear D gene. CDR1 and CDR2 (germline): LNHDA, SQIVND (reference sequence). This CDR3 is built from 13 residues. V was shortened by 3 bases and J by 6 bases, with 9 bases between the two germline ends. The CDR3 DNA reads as TGTGCCAGTAGTATCATGGGCTTCAATGAGCAGTTCTTC. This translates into CASSIMGFNEQFF.

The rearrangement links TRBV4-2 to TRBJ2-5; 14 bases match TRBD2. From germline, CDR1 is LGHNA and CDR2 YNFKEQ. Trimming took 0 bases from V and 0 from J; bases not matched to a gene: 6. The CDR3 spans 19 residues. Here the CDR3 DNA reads TGTGCCAGCAGCCAAGATCCCCGGACTAGCGGGGGGTACCAAGAGACCCAGTACTTC. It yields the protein CASSQDPRTSGGYQETQYF.

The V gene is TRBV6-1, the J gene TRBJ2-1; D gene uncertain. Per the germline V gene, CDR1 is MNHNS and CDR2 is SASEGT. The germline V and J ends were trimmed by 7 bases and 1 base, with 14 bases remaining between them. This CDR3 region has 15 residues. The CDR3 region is CASTNTRSSYNEQFF. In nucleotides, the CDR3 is TGTGCCAGCACCAATACTCGGTCGTCCTACAATGAGCAGTTCTTC.

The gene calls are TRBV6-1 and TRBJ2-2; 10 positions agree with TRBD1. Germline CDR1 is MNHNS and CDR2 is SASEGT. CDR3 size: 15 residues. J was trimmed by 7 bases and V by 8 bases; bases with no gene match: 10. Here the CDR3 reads CASGARTGGGGELFF. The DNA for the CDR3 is TGTGCCAGCGGAGCCCGGACAGGGGGGGGCGGGGAGCTGTTTTTT.